This TCR beta chain was sequenced for a study of graft-versus-host responses after intestinal transplantation. Study at large: Multivisceral, liver-intestinal, or isolated intestinal transplants were received by the recipients. Anti-thymocyte globulin induction was given to all recipients, followed by tacrolimus and steroids for about 3 years.

There are 15 residues in the CDR3. Germline-derived CDR1 and CDR2 are ENHRY and SYGVKD. With 4 bases removed from V and 2 bases from J, the gap between germline ends came to 14 bases. Regarding this clone: What it recognizes is unknown.

Study observations and caveats: GvH clones detected in recipient marrow included some appearing first in ileum or blood.

Sequencing was performed with immunoSEQ multiplex PCR; in TCRdb, only in-frame clones are kept and a portion is missing. In the table there are 15,000 to 20,000 clones, roughly 86% of which are singletons. The source was bone marrow, collected roughly 130 days after transplant. The receptor was derived from a human patient who received an intestinal transplant, so some T cells may come from the graft donor. The rearrangement joins TRBV10-3 to TRBJ1-2; tentatively, D is TRBD1 (5 bases). CDR3 nucleotides: TGTGCCATCAGTGGCCCGACAGTTCTAAACTATGGCTACACCTTC. This gives the protein CAISGPTVLNYGYTF.